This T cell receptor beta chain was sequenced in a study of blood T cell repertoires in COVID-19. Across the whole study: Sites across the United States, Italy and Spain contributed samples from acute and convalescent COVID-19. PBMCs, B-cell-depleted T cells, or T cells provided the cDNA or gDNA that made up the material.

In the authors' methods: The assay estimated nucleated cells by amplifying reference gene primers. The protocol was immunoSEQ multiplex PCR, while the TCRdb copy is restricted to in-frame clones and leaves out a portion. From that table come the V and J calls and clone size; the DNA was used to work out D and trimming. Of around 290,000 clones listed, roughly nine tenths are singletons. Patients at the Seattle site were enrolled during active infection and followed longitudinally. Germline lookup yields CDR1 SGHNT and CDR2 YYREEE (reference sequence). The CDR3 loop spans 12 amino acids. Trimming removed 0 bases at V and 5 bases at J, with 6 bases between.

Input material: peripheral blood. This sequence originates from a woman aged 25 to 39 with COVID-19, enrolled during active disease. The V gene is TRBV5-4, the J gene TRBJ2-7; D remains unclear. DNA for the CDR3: TGTGCCAGCAGCTTGGGTACTAACGAGCAGTACTTC. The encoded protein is CASSLGTNEQYF. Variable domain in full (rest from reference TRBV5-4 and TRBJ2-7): ETGVTQSPTHLIKTRGQQVTLRCSSQSGHNTVSWYQQALGQGPQFIFQYYREEENGRGNFPPRFSGLQFPNYSSELNVNALELDDSALYLCASSLGTNEQYFGPGTRLTVT.